This T cell receptor beta chain was profiled in a study of cytomegalovirus exposure and HLA in healthy donors. Study summary: The 650 to 850 first-cohort repertoires and the 95 to 150 validation repertoires shared the same platform, a later analysis reported. Study-wide findings and caveats: According to the study, 180 or so TCR beta chains were cytomegalovirus-associated. The classifier reportedly diagnosed cytomegalovirus status with high sensitivity and specificity.

Profiling relied on immunoSEQ multiplex PCR, and the TCRdb table lists in-frame clones only, not all of them. Here the sample spans 66,000 or so clones, 95% to 98% being singletons. Concerning this clone: What it binds is unknown.

With V trimmed by 4 bases and J by 3 bases, 10 bases remained unmatched. Germline CDR1 reads SGHRS; CDR2 reads YFSETQ. The CDR3 loop spans 18 amino acids. Separate from the approximately 700-subject first cohort was the 120-subject validation cohort, to which the donors belonged. The sample comprised PBMCs. The V call is TRBV5-1, the J call TRBJ2-6; 10 bases fit TRBD1. The sequence was obtained from a woman between 18 and 29 years old in good health and CMV-seropositive. CDR3 sequence: CASSTVTGGGIGANVLTF. The CDR3 DNA sequence: TGCGCCAGCAGCACGGTGACAGGGGGCGGTATTGGGGCCAACGTCCTGACTTTC.